This is a list of T cell receptor beta chains from one sample in a study of lymphopenia after photon versus proton radiotherapy. Sequenced by immunoSEQ multiplex PCR; TCRdb stores in-frame clones only, minus some. Among some 38,000 clones listed, 92% were seen once. Material: peripheral blood, obtained from a patient treated with photon-based radiotherapy. These receptors were taken from a man aged 55-75 years with cholangiocarcinoma. CDR3s include the opening cysteine and the closing phenylalanine or tryptophan. The D gene is left open where the match is weak. For some rows the clone size is stated as once, few or many, or as a class when expanded; others skip it.

V gene	clone size	D gene	J gene	CDR3 protein	CDR3 DNA
TRBV19	once	-	TRBJ1-5	CASSVQDYSNQPQHF	TGTGCCAGTAGTGTGCAGGATTATAGCAATCAGCCCCAGCATTTT
TRBV28	-	-	TRBJ1-5	CASRQGRRRNQPQHF	TGTGCCAGCAGACAAGGACGGAGGAGGAATCAGCCCCAGCATTTT
TRBV15	-	-	TRBJ1-2	CATSRDSHSRYGYTF	TGTGCCACCAGCAGAGATTCGCACAGCCGCTATGGCTACACCTTC
TRBV6-5	-	-	TRBJ1-1	CASSYVGANTEAFF	TGTGCCAGCAGTTACGTTGGGGCGAACACTGAAGCTTTCTTT
TRBV19	-	-	TRBJ2-3	CASSVTSGTSTDTQYF	TGTGCCAGTAGTGTGACGTCCGGGACTAGCACAGATACGCAGTATTTT
TRBV7-2	-	TRBD1	TRBJ1-4	CASSQWDRGEKLFF	TGTGCCAGCAGCCAATGGGACAGAGGGGAAAAACTGTTTTTT
TRBV28	-	TRBD1	TRBJ1-4	CASTLGQGYEKLFF	TGTGCCAGCACCCTGGGACAGGGGTACGAAAAACTGTTTTTT
TRBV19	-	TRBD1	TRBJ2-2	CASGQGNGELFF	TGTGCCAGTGGACAGGGTAACGGGGAGCTGTTTTTT
TRBV28	-	-	TRBJ2-7	CASRPQNPTYEQYF	TGTGCCAGCAGACCACAGAATCCGACCTACGAGCAGTATTTC
TRBV18	-	TRBD1	TRBJ1-5	CASSEDRNQPQHF	TGTGCCAGCTCAGAGGACAGGAATCAGCCCCAGCATTTT
TRBV29-1	-	-	TRBJ2-1	CSVEERVGYNEQFF	TGCAGCGTTGAAGAACGGGTCGGATACAATGAGCAGTTCTTC
TRBV6-5	-	-	TRBJ1-2	CASSYSASYGYTF	TGTGCCAGCAGTTACTCGGCGAGCTATGGCTACACCTTC
TRBV5-6	-	-	TRBJ2-7	CASSPHPSSYEQYF	TGTGCCAGCAGCCCTCACCCCAGTTCCTACGAGCAGTACTTC
TRBV29-1	-	TRBD1	TRBJ2-5	CSGRQGIQETQYF	TGCAGCGGCCGACAGGGAATACAAGAGACCCAGTACTTC
TRBV19	-	TRBD1	TRBJ1-2	CASRFDRDYGYTF	TGTGCCAGTAGATTCGACAGGGACTATGGCTACACCTTC
TRBV11-2	-	TRBD1	TRBJ2-3	CASSFRQGLVDTQYF	TGTGCCAGCAGCTTCCGACAGGGCTTAGTAGATACGCAGTATTTT
TRBV18	-	TRBD2	TRBJ2-3	CASSPTSGRVTQYF	TGTGCCAGCTCACCGACTAGCGGGAGAGTTACGCAGTATTTT
TRBV9	few	-	TRBJ2-3	CASSVQARGDTQYF	TGTGCCAGCAGCGTACAGGCACGGGGAGATACGCAGTATTTT
TRBV5-5	-	TRBD2	TRBJ2-7	CASSLYQAGGPGEQYF	TGTGCCAGCAGCTTGTATCAAGCGGGAGGGCCGGGCGAGCAGTACTTC
TRBV10-3	-	-	TRBJ2-7	CAISESRATSYEQYF	TGTGCCATCAGTGAGTCGAGGGCTACCTCCTACGAGCAGTACTTC
TRBV5-1	-	-	TRBJ1-1	CASRDGGAGTEAFF	TGCGCCAGCAGGGATGGAGGAGCCGGTACTGAAGCTTTCTTT
TRBV11-3	-	TRBD1	TRBJ2-2	CASSPGTANTGELFF	TGTGCCAGCAGCCCAGGGACAGCGAACACCGGGGAGCTGTTTTTT
TRBV2	-	-	TRBJ2-7	CAKQRQVSSYEQYF	TGTGCCAAACAAAGACAGGTCAGCTCCTACGAGCAGTACTTC
TRBV5-1	-	TRBD1	TRBJ2-5	CASSPQTGELETQYF	TGCGCCAGCAGCCCCCAGACAGGGGAACTAGAGACCCAGTACTTC
TRBV9	-	TRBD2	TRBJ2-1	CASSFSPGTSGIVSYNEQFF	TGTGCCAGCAGCTTCAGTCCCGGGACTAGCGGGATAGTGTCCTACAATGAGCAGTTCTTC
TRBV11-3	-	-	TRBJ2-2	CASTSATGELFF	TGTGCCAGCACATCAGCGACCGGGGAGCTGTTTTTT
TRBV18	-	-	TRBJ1-5	CASSPREDQPQHF	TGTGCCAGCTCACCCAGGGAGGACCAGCCCCAGCATTTT
TRBV11-3	-	-	TRBJ2-6	CASSFELGSANVLTF	TGTGCCAGCAGCTTCGAGCTCGGGTCGGCCAACGTCCTGACTTTC
TRBV10-1	-	TRBD2	TRBJ2-3	CASSDRAGGGTDTQYF	TGCGCCAGCAGTGATCGAGCGGGAGGCGGCACAGATACGCAGTATTTT
TRBV19	-	-	TRBJ2-1	CASSPRSYNEQFF	TGTGCCAGTTCCCCCCGGTCCTACAATGAGCAGTTCTTC
TRBV7-2	-	-	TRBJ2-7	CASSLQASHEQYF	TGTGCCAGCAGCTTGCAGGCTAGCCACGAGCAGTACTTC
TRBV27	few	-	TRBJ2-7	CASSSGSFYEQYF	TGTGCCAGCAGTTCCGGGAGCTTCTACGAGCAGTACTTC
TRBV7-6	-	TRBD2	TRBJ2-3	CASSLDGGAGTDTQYF	TGTGCCAGCAGCTTAGACGGGGGGGCCGGCACAGATACGCAGTATTTT
TRBV5-1	-	-	TRBJ1-1	CASSLPTGNTEAFF	TGCGCCAGCAGCTTACCGACAGGGAACACTGAAGCTTTCTTT
TRBV5-1	once	TRBD1	TRBJ1-6	CASSWGTADSPLHF	TGCGCCAGCAGCTGGGGGACAGCAGACTCACCCCTCCACTTT
TRBV18	-	-	TRBJ1-1	CASSPPTANTEAFF	TGTGCCAGCTCACCACCCACAGCGAACACTGAAGCTTTCTTT
TRBV7-9	-	-	TRBJ2-7	CASSLGGLEQYF	TGTGCCAGCAGCTTAGGAGGACTCGAGCAGTACTTC
TRBV4-1	-	-	TRBJ1-1	CASSQEPLPGVTEAFF	TGCGCCAGCAGCCAAGAACCCCTTCCCGGAGTCACTGAAGCTTTCTTT
TRBV11-2	-	-	TRBJ2-7	CASSSRNHLPQSSYEQYF	TGTGCCAGCAGCTCTCGGAATCATCTTCCCCAAAGCTCCTACGAGCAGTACTTC
TRBV11-2	-	-	TRBJ2-3	CASSLGRADTQYF	TGTGCCAGCAGCTTAGGAAGAGCAGATACGCAGTATTTT
TRBV5-1	-	-	TRBJ2-6	CASSIQPSGANVLTF	TGCGCCAGCAGCATACAACCCTCTGGGGCCAACGTCCTGACTTTC
TRBV19	-	-	TRBJ1-3	CASSISQGFRSGNTIYF	TGTGCCAGTAGTATAAGCCAGGGTTTTCGTTCGGGAAACACCATATATTTT